Below are 5 T cell receptor beta chains sequenced from a single sample in a study of siplizumab effects on memory and regulatory T cells. Assay: immunoSEQ multiplex PCR; the TCRdb copy retains only in-frame clones and omits some. Found here are 100,000 or so clones, around 90% of them singletons; the top ten hold roughly 2.8%. Sequenced sample: CD4+ T cells sorted from blood. These receptors were obtained from a human donor in good health. Some clones in this sample may be carry-over from other donors' samples.

The rearrangement links TRBV9 to TRBJ2-2; D is uncertain. Germline V CDR1 and CDR2: SGDLS, YYNGEE. V dropped 0 bases and J dropped 8 bases, with 11 bases sitting between them. The CDR3 totals 14 residues. CDR3 residues: CASSVAPSEGELFF. In DNA form, the CDR3 reads TGTGCCAGCAGCGTAGCACCCAGCGAGGGGGAGCTGTTTTTT.

The chain uses TRBV5-1 and TRBJ2-7; D is undetermined. Between the trimmed V and J ends, which lost 2 bases and 4 bases, there was a span of 7 bases. Germline V gene data show CDR1 as SGHRS and CDR2 as YFSETQ. This CDR3 spans 12 amino acids. CDR3 sequence (DNA): TGCGCCAGCAGCTTTGGCCTTTACGAGCAGTACTTC. Protein product: CASSFGLYEQYF.

In DNA, the CDR3 is TGTGCCAGCAGTTTTCAGGGGGACAGCCCCAACTATGGCTACACCTTC. Translation: CASSFQGDSPNYGYTF. This chain joins TRBV28 and TRBJ1-2, with 7 positions matching TRBD1. The CDR3 extends over 16 amino acids. From germline, CDR1 is MDHEN and CDR2 SYDVKM. The J segment lost 2 bases and the V segment lost 3 bases, leaving 9 bases of the junction unmatched.

The sample holds a few counts of this clone. The V gene is TRBV7-8, the J gene TRBJ2-7; D tentatively fits TRBD1 or TRBD2 (5 bases each). CDR1 SGHVS and CDR2 FQNEAQ come from the germline V gene. This CDR3 is 14 amino acids long. V lost 7 bases to trimming and J lost 8 bases, with 21 bases between them. The CDR3 nucleotides are TGTGCCAGCAAGCCTTGGACTGCCGCGGACAAGCAGTACTTC. It codes for CASKPWTAADKQYF.

This chain connects TRBV10-3 to TRBJ2-7; weak D call: TRBD2 (5 bases). This CDR3 region has 15 residues. Looked up from germline, CDR1 is ENHRY and CDR2 is SYGVKD. V dropped 4 bases and J dropped 5 bases, with 18 bases sitting between them. CDR3 bases: TGTGCCATCAGTGGGGTCAATCGGGAAGGGCACGAGCAGTACTTC. Its protein is CAISGVNREGHEQYF.